What follows describes a single TCR beta chain. What this receptor recognizes is not known. Base qualities are not provided; no much larger clone lies one nucleotide away. Participants in the prospective study were aged roughly 18 to 89 years, lived in under 30 United States geographic areas, and enrolled through a virtual design. To assign participants to cohorts, the prospective study relied on clinical history that participants themselves reported in a screening survey and a study questionnaire. Each participant in the prospective study had whole blood, serum and a nasopharyngeal or oropharyngeal swab collected by mobile phlebotomists. Over a 2-month period, participants in the prospective study had the option of providing additional blood draws and questionnaires. Prospective study blood samples were shipped either frozen or at room temperature before DNA extraction. This entry comes from a study of blood T cell repertoires in COVID-19 (dated by TCRdb to 2018 to 2020). At the level of the whole study: Collaborator samples came from the United States, Italy and Spain and covered acute and convalescent phases of COVID-19. Subjects who had been exposed to COVID-19, were actively infected with it, or had recovered from it provided the deeply sampled blood TCRbeta repertoires that made up the dataset. The repertoires were released in a freely available public database meant as a resource for research on the immune response to SARS-CoV-2. The prospective study material was composed of cDNA or gDNA derived from T cells, B-cell-depleted T cells, or PBMCs. Where available, HLA class I and class II types were obtained from metadata supplied by the sample provider rather than from assay-based typing. The sample metadata nearly always contained a de-identified subject ID, COVID-19 status, age in years and sex. Samples were obtained from the ongoing ImmuneRACE study (first 160 participants) and from some 1,200 subjects provided by 6 global collaborators.

TCRbeta CDR3 regions were amplified from genomic DNA using the immunoSEQ Assay, a bias-controlled multiplex PCR. The paper's data handling went like this. The number of nucleated cells in each sample was estimated from the amplification of reference gene primers within the assay. To quantify the absolute abundance of each unique TCRbeta CDR3 rearrangement, sequence reads were collapsed and filtered. For each sample, productive Simpson clonality was calculated by taking the square root of Simpson's diversity index across productive rearrangements. The immuneACCESS repertoire file appears here via TCRdb, limited to in-frame rearrangements. These files lack a portion of the clones; in checked studies, under half of the deficit traces to unresolved V genes, and the cause of the others is not known. V and J calls and clone size are as listed in that table; D and trimming were resolved from the DNA. The sample data list around 300,000 clones, and around 87% of these were observed just once. Jointly, the top ten make up approximately 4% of the sample.

Broader findings and caveats from the paper: The amount of clinical and demographic metadata varied by source and participant and was provided uncurated.

This TCR derives from a woman aged 18-35 years with acute COVID-19. Source material: PBMCs or T cells enriched from blood (not recorded which).

The sequenced DNA is TGTGCCAGTAGTTTACAGGTTAGCTCCTACAATGAGCAGTTCTTC. It codes for CASSLQVSSYNEQFF. The chain joins TRBV19 to TRBJ2-1; the D region possibly corresponds to TRBD1 (5 bases align). The CDR3 goes from the cysteine to the phenylalanine over 15 residues. Solely the CDR3 DNA is kept, with 45 bases framed from the first base. V gives up 5 bases and J gives up 0 bases, and the segment between their germline ends measures 11 bases. The germline V gene (reference sequence) supplies CDR1 LNHDA and CDR2 SQIVND.